This T cell receptor beta chain was obtained from a study of T cell responses to AZD1222 COVID-19 vaccine. As for this clone: Antigen unknown.

Findings of the study overall: Compared with day 0, the breadth and depth of the Spike-specific TCR repertoire rose significantly after two doses of AZD1222. Repertoire collection took place solely once the T cell response had peaked. The study reported that nearly half of spike-specific TCRs target unmutated variant regions.

Germline-derived CDR1 and CDR2 are ENHRY and SYGVKD. V lost 0 bases and J lost 4; bases outside the gene matches: 8. The CDR3 length is 16 residues. Some clones are missing from TCRdb's copy, which holds only in-frame ones; the method was immunoSEQ multiplex PCR. The repertoire consists of some 140,000 clones, with approximately 95% occurring once and the leading ten covering 6% to 7%. The V call is TRBV10-3, the J call TRBJ1-2, with 7 bases fitting TRBD1. The material sequenced was peripheral blood, taken 28 days after the second AZD1222 dose. The TCR originated in an adult who received the AZD1222 COVID-19 vaccine. CDR3 nucleotide sequence: TGTGCCATCAGTGAGTCAGGGCCACAGGGGACCTATGGCTACACCTTC. Protein product: CAISESGPQGTYGYTF.